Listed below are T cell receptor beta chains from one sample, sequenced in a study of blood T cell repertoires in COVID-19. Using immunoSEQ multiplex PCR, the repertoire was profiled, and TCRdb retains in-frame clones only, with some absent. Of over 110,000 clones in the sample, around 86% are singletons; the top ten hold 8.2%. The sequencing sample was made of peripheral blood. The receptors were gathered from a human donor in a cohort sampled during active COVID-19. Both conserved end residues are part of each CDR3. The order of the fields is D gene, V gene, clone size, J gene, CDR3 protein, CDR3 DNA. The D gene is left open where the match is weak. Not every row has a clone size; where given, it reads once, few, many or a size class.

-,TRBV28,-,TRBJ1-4,CASRYARDTATNEKLFF,TGTGCCAGCAGGTACGCTCGGGACACAGCAACTAATGAAAAACTGTTTTTT
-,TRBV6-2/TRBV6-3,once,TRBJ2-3,CASSLSEPGAADTQYF,TGTGCCAGCAGCCTCTCAGAGCCGGGAGCGGCAGATACGCAGTATTTT
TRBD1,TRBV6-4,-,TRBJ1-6,CASSLGTGLSPLHF,TGTGCCAGCAGCCTCGGGACAGGGCTTTCACCCCTCCACTTT
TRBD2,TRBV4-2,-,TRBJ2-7,CASSQIAGGPYEQYF,TGTGCCAGCAGCCAGATAGCGGGAGGTCCCTACGAGCAGTACTTC
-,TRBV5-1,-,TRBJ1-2,CASSLSGNGGYTF,TGCGCCAGCAGCTTGAGCGGTAACGGTGGCTACACCTTC
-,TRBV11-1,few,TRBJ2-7,CASSLRRDYEQYF,TGTGCCAGCAGCTTAAGGCGGGACTACGAGCAGTACTTC
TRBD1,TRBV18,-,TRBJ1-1,CASSKDRAGTEAFF,TGTGCCAGCTCAAAAGACAGGGCTGGCACTGAAGCTTTCTTT
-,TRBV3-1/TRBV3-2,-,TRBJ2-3,CASSLTIVSGSTDTQYF,TGTGCCAGCAGCCTAACTATCGTTAGCGGTAGCACAGATACGCAGTATTTT
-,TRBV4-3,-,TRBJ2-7,CASSQGGNSYEQYF,TGCGCCAGCAGCCAAGGCGGGAACTCCTACGAGCAGTACTTC
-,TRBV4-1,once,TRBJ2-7,CASSQDSRGDGYEQYF,TGCGCCAGCAGCCAAGATTCAAGGGGCGATGGATACGAGCAGTACTTC